The 20 T cell receptor beta chains given below trace back to one sample, sequenced in a study of cytomegalovirus exposure and HLA in healthy donors. Use of 60 Vbeta and 13 Jbeta primers characterized the PCR. Generated by immunoSEQ multiplex PCR, the TCRdb table keeps only in-frame clones and is missing some. The table lists under 200,000 clones, around four fifths of them singletons. What was sequenced was PBMCs. The receptor source for this set is a female donor in good health and CMV-seronegative.

The chain joins TRBV18 to TRBJ1-4; D is undetermined. The V gene lost 6 bases and the J gene lost 5 bases, with 13 bases spanning the gap. The CDR3 totals 14 residues. Germline CDR1 and CDR2: KGHSH and LQKENI. The CDR3: CASSSLLGNEKLFF. The CDR3 DNA is TGTGCCAGCTCTAGCCTTCTTGGGAATGAAAAACTGTTTTTT.

The table lists this clone with a count of one. The chain combines TRBV28 with TRBJ1-2, with 8 bases fitting TRBD1. CDR3 length: 15 residues. After removal of 6 bases from V and 4 bases from J, the junction contained 10 bases not matched to a gene. Germline CDR1 MDHEN, CDR2 SYDVKM. In DNA, the CDR3 is TGTGCCAGCAGCCCGGACAGGGAAAGTCCCTATGGCTACACCTTC. Protein product: CASSPDRESPYGYTF.

This chain links TRBV7-9 with TRBJ2-6, with TRBD1 matching over 9 bases. Germline V gives CDR1 SEHNR, CDR2 FQNEAQ (reference sequence). V was pared by 4 bases and J by 0 bases, with 10 bases of the junction left unmatched. The CDR3 runs 19 residues. CDR3 residues: CASSYLSGTGSSGANVLTF. The CDR3 DNA follows: TGTGCCAGCAGCTACTTATCCGGGACAGGGAGCTCTGGGGCCAACGTCCTGACTTTC.

The chain recombines TRBV18 with TRBJ2-1; no clear D gene. The CDR3 spans 12 residues. CDR1 KGHSH and CDR2 LQKENI come from the germline V gene. V lost 5 bases to trimming and J lost 3 bases, with 5 bases between them. The CDR3 spells CASSVGYNEQFF. The CDR3 bases are TGTGCCAGCTCAGTCGGCTACAATGAGCAGTTCTTC.

CDR3 in DNA: TGCAGCGTTTCGCTAGCGGGAAGCTCCTACAATGAGCAGTTCTTC. Amino acids: CSVSLAGSSYNEQFF. The gene calls are TRBV29-1 and TRBJ2-1; TRBD2 matches 9 bases. The CDR3 has 15 amino acids. The germline V gene has CDR1 SQVTM and CDR2 ANQGSEA. The ends lost 5 bases at V and 0 bases at J; junction bases unmatched: 5.

The V call is TRBV7-8, the J call TRBJ1-1; D is unclear. Germline lookup yields CDR1 SGHVS and CDR2 FQNEAQ. Trimming removed 6 bases from V and 3 bases from J, with 17 bases in between. The CDR3 loop spans 15 amino acids. The DNA of the CDR3 is TGTGCCAGCAGGCCTACGTCAGGAGGGCACACTGAAGCTTTCTTT. It encodes CASRPTSGGHTEAFF.

The rearrangement links TRBV7-2 to TRBJ2-1, with 9 bases matching TRBD2. J gave up 2 bases and V 5 bases, and 13 bases lay outside the gene matches. Germline loops: CDR1 SGHTA, CDR2 FQGNSA. This CDR3 spans 18 amino acids. CDR3 in amino acids: CASSRNSGSLSPYNEQFF. The CDR3 nucleotides read TGTGCCAGCAGCAGGAATAGCGGGAGCCTTAGCCCCTACAATGAGCAGTTCTTC.

This clone was observed a handful of times. This chain uses TRBV7-2 with TRBJ2-7, with D possibly being TRBD1 (5 bases). V lost 3 bases and J 0 bases, leaving 12 bases between the germline ends. The CDR3 extends over 15 amino acids. Germline-derived CDR1 and CDR2 are SGHTA and FQGNSA. The CDR3 protein is CASSLKGAPSYEQYF. CDR3 nucleotides: TGTGCCAGCAGCTTGAAAGGGGCCCCCTCCTACGAGCAGTACTTC.

This chain uses TRBV7-9 with TRBJ2-5; 13 bases agree with TRBD2. The germline V gene encodes CDR1 SEHNR and CDR2 FQNEAQ (reference sequence). The CDR3 extends over 15 amino acids. J gave up 5 bases and V 5 bases, and 5 bases lay outside the gene matches. The CDR3 bases are TGTGCCAGCAGCGTCGGACTAGCGGGAGTGGAGACCCAGTACTTC. Its translation: CASSVGLAGVETQYF.

The rearrangement uses TRBV30 and TRBJ2-2; 10 nucleotides match TRBD2. V dropped 3 bases and J dropped 8; count of bases not matched to a gene: 6. Germline V lookup: CDR1 GTSNPN, CDR2 SVGIG (reference sequence). The CDR3 is made up of 14 amino acids. CDR3 region: CAWRGFSGRGELFF. CDR3 nucleotides: TGTGCCTGGAGAGGCTTTAGCGGGAGGGGGGAGCTGTTTTTT. The full variable domain, its missing parts supplied by reference TRBV30 and TRBJ2-2, is SQTIHQWPATLVQPVGSPLSLECTVEGTSNPNLYWYRQAAGRGLQLLFYSVGIGQISSEVPQNLSASRPQDRQFILSSKKLLLSDSGFYLCAWRGFSGRGELFFGEGSRLTVL.

The rearrangement joins TRBV13 to TRBJ2-7; a weak D match, TRBD2 (7 bases). Germline V lookup: CDR1 PRHDT, CDR2 FYEKMQ (reference sequence). The CDR3 is 13 amino acids. Trimming removed 5 bases at V and 6 bases at J, with 14 bases between. CDR3 protein: CASSNQRGGEQYF. CDR3 coding DNA: TGTGCCAGCAGCAACCAAAGGGGGGGCGAGCAGTACTTC.

The chain has TRBV19 and TRBJ2-7, with D tentatively TRBD2 (5 bases). Per germline, CDR1 LNHDA and CDR2 SQIVND (reference sequence). Trimming pared 2 bases from V and 6 bases from J, leaving 20 bases between. This CDR3 region has 16 residues. CDR3 amino acids: CASSIWFVDAGSEQYF. The CDR3 coding sequence is TGTGCCAGTAGTATATGGTTCGTGGACGCGGGTTCCGAGCAGTACTTC.

This chain joins TRBV15 and TRBJ1-5, with no clear D. The V and J ends lost 3 bases and 2 bases respectively, with 11 bases between them. Looked up from germline, CDR1 is LNHNV and CDR2 is YYDKDF (reference sequence). The CDR3 consists of 15 residues. The chain's CDR3 is CATSSGGSRNQPQHF. The CDR3 DNA follows: TGTGCCACCAGCAGTGGAGGCAGTCGCAATCAGCCCCAGCATTTT.

The rearrangement joins TRBV15 to TRBJ2-1, with TRBD2 matching 13 bases. Germline V gene sequence: CDR1 LNHNV, CDR2 YYDKDF (reference sequence). The CDR3 is made up of 19 amino acids. Trimming took 3 bases from V and 0 from J; bases not matched to a gene: 8. The CDR3 is CATSRRLAGGLSSYNEQFF. The CDR3 nucleotides read TGTGCCACCAGCAGGCGACTAGCGGGGGGCCTGAGCTCCTACAATGAGCAGTTCTTC.

This chain joins TRBV7-9 and TRBJ1-6; 7 positions agree with TRBD1. Trimming took 9 bases from V and 5 from J; bases not matched to a gene: 16. Germline V gives CDR1 SEHNR, CDR2 FQNEAQ (reference sequence). The CDR3 runs to 17 residues. The CDR3 DNA reads TGTGCCAGTGGGGGCCCGCCGGGACAGACAAATAATTCACCCCTCCACTTT. This codes for CASGGPPGQTNNSPLHF.

The J gene is TRBJ1-2, the V gene TRBV6-5; D may be TRBD1 (6 bases). This CDR3 is built from 15 residues. The V end lost 5 bases, the J end lost 6 bases, and 19 bases lay between the germline ends. Germline CDR1 reads MNHEY; CDR2 reads SVGAGI. CDR3 nucleotides: TGTGCCAGCAGTCTCACTACCGGGACACAGCATGGCTACACCTTC. This gives the protein CASSLTTGTQHGYTF.

The rearrangement links TRBV5-1 to TRBJ1-1; maybe TRBD1 (5 bases). Trimming shortened V by 1 base and J by 6 bases, and 16 bases separated the two germline ends. This CDR3 spans 15 amino acids. The V gene's germline CDR1 is SGHRS and CDR2 YFSETQ. The CDR3 sequence: CASSLYPGESSEAFF. In DNA form, the CDR3 reads TGCGCCAGCAGCTTGTATCCGGGGGAAAGCTCTGAAGCTTTCTTT.

The V call is TRBV19, the J call TRBJ2-6; D is uncertain. The germline V gene encodes CDR1 LNHDA and CDR2 SQIVND (reference sequence). The CDR3 is made up of 15 amino acids. V shed 4 bases and J shed 0 bases, with 7 bases lying between them. The CDR3 DNA reads TGTGCCAGTAGTACCCCTAACTCTGGGGCCAACGTCCTGACTTTC. Protein sequence: CASSTPNSGANVLTF.

The chain is built from TRBV28 and TRBJ2-7; 9 bases fit TRBD1. CDR3 length: 14 residues. The germline gives CDR1 MDHEN, CDR2 SYDVKM. V gave up 6 bases and J gave up 3 bases; unmatched junction bases: 6. CDR3 DNA: TGTGCCAGCAGCCCGGGACAGGGAGGCTACGAGCAGTACTTC. Encoded protein: CASSPGQGGYEQYF.

Worth noting for this clone: Other nucleotide sequences from this sample produce the same CDR3. This sequence joins TRBV9 and TRBJ2-7, with 7 bases aligning to TRBD2. This CDR3 has 15 amino acids. The germline CDR1 and CDR2 sequences are SGDLS and YYNGEE. Trimming removed 2 bases from V and 0 bases from J; junction bases left unmatched: 5. In DNA form, the CDR3 reads TGTGCCAGCAGCGTCGGGCGGGGGAGCTCCTACGAGCAGTACTTC. It encodes CASSVGRGSSYEQYF.